The clone carrying this T cell receptor (delta chain) was detected only a few times. Antigen specificity is unknown. The translation of this DNA and the TCRdb protein of a much larger clone differ at residue 19, probably owing to a read error; the protein shown here is translated from the DNA. TCRdb re-processed the multiplex PCR reads using CATT. Altogether 50,000 or so delta-chain clones are present, less than 2% being singletons, with the ten largest covering over 7%. The V gene end was trimmed by 2 bases and the J gene end by 13 bases; junction bases not matched to a gene: 29. Per germline, CDR1 TSWWSYY and CDR2 QGS. This CDR3 region has 21 residues. These data belong to a study of γδ T cells in repeated Plasmodium falciparum infection. The overall study: The natural-infection arm compared Malian children under seasonal malaria with matched Australian children. Samples were taken at baseline, before some infections, and 21 days after each.

Overall study findings and caveats: Vdelta2-negative gammadelta repertoires appeared less diverse and less shared in Malian than Australian children.

Bulk repertoires came from Vgamma9/Vdelta2+ or Vdelta2-negative gammadelta T cells flow-sorted from PBMC. The V gene is TRDV1, the J gene TRDJ1, with 12 bases lining up with TRDD3. This receptor was obtained from a pool of human donors (malaria-infected and uninfected, not separated). Sequencing was carried out using gamma-delta T cells from blood. DNA of the CDR3: TGTGCTCTTGGGGAATCCAGGGTGGTCTACTCGGTACTGGGGGATACCGAGAGACCCATCTTT. Residues: CALGESRVVYSVLGDTERPIF.